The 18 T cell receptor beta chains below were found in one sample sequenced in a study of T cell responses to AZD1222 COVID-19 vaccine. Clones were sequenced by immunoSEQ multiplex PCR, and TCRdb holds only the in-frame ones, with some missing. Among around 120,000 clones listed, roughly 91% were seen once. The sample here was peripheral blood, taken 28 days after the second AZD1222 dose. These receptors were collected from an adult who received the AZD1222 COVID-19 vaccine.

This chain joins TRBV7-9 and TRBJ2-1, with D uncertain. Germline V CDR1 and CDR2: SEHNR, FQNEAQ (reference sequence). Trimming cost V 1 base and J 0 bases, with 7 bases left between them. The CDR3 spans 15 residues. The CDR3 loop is CASSLVHSSYNEQFF. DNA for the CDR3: TGTGCCAGCAGCTTAGTCCACAGCTCCTACAATGAGCAGTTCTTC.

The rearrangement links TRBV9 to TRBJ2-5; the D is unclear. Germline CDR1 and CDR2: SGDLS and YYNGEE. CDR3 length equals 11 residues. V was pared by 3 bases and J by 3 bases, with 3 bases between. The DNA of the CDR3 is TGTGCCAGCAGCGCCGAAGAGACCCAGTACTTC. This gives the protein CASSAEETQYF.

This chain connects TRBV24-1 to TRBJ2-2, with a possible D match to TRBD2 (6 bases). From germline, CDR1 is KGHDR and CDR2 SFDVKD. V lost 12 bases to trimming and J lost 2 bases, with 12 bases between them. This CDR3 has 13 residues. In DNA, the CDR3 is TGTGCCGCGGGGTATGGTAACACCGGGGAGCTGTTTTTT. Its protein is CAAGYGNTGELFF.

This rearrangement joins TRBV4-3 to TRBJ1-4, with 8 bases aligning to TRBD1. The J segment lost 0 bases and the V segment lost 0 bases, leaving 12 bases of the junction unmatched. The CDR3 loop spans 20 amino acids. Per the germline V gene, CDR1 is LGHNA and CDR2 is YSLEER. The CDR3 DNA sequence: TGCGCCAGCAGCCAAGATCGATGGGGACAGGAGGTTGCAACTAATGAAAAACTGTTTTTT. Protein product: CASSQDRWGQEVATNEKLFF.

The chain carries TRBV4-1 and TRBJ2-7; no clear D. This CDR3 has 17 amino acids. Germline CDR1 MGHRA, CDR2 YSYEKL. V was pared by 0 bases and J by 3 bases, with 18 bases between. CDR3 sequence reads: CASSQDSGSLNVYEQYF. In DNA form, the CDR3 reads TGCGCCAGCAGCCAAGACTCCGGCAGCTTGAATGTCTACGAGCAGTACTTC.

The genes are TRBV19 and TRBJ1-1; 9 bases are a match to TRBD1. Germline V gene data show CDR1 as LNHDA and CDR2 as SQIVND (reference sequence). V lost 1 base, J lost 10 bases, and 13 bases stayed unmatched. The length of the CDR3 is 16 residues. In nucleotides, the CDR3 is TGTGCCAGTAGTATAGCTTCGGGAAGACAGGGGGTCGGAGCTTTCTTT. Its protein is CASSIASGRQGVGAFF.

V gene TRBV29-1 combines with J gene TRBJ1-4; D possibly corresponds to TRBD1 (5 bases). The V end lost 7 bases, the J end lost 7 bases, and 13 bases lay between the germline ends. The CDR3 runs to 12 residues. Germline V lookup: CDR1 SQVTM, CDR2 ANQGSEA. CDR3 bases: TGCAGCGCCCGAATAGGGGTTGAAAAACTGTTTTTT. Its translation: CSARIGVEKLFF.

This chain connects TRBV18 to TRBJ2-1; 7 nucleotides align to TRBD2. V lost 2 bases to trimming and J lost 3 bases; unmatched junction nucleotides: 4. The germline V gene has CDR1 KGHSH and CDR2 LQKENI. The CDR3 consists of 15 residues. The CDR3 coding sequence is TGTGCCAGCTCACCAAGACTAGCAGACTACAATGAGCAGTTCTTC. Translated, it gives CASSPRLADYNEQFF.

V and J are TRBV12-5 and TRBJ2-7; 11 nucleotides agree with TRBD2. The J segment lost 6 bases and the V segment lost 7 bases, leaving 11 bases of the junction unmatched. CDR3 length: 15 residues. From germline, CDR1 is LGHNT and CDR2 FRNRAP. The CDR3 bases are TGTGCTAGTGCCTTTAGCGGGAGGGCATTTGGCGAGCAGTACTTC. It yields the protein CASAFSGRAFGEQYF.

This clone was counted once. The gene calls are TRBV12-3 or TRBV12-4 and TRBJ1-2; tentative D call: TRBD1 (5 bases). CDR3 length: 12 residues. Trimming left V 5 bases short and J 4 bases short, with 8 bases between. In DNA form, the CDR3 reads TGTGCCAGCAGTGACAGACCCTATGGCTACACCTTC. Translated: CASSDRPYGYTF.

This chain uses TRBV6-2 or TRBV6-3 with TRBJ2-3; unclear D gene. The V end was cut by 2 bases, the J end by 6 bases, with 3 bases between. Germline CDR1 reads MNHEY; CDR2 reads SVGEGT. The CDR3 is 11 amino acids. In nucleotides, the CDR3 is TGTGCCAGCAGTTACCTCGATACGCAGTATTTT. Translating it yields CASSYLDTQYF.

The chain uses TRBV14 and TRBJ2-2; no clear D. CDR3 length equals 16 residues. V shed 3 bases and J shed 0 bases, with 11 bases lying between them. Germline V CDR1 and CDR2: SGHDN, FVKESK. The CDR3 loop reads CASSQTYGSNTGELFF. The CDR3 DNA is TGTGCCAGCAGCCAGACCTATGGCTCGAACACCGGGGAGCTGTTTTTT.

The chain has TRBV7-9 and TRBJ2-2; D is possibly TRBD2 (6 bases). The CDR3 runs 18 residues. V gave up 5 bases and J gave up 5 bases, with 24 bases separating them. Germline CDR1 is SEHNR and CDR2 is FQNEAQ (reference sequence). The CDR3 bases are TGTGCCAGCAGCCCCCCACTAGGATGGGGAGGTAAAACCGGGGAGCTGTTTTTT. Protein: CASSPPLGWGGKTGELFF.

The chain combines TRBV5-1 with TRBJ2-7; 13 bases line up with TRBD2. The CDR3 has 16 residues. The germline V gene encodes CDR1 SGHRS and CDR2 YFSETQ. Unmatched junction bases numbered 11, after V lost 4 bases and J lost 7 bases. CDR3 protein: CASSIGLAGVAWEQYF. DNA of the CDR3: TGCGCCAGCAGCATCGGACTAGCGGGGGTCGCGTGGGAGCAGTACTTC.

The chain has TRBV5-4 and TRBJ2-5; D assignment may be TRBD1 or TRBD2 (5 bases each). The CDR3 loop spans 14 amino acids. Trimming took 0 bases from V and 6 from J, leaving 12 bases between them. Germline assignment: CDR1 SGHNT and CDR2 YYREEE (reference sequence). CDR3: CASSLAGLRKTQYF. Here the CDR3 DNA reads TGTGCCAGCAGCTTGGCGGGGCTACGAAAGACCCAGTACTTC.

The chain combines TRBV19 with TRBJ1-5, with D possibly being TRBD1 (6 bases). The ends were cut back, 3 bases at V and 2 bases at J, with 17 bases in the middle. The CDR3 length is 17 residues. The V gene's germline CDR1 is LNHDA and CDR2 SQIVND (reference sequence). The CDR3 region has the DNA TGTGCCAGTAGTATCGGGCGGGGGGCGGTGGGCAATCAGCCCCAGCATTTT. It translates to CASSIGRGAVGNQPQHF.

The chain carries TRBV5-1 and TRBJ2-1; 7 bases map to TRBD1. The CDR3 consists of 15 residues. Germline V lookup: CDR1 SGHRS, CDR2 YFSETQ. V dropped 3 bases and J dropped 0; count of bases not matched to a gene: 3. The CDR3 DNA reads TGCGCCAGCAGCTCCTGGGACAGCTCCTACAATGAGCAGTTCTTC. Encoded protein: CASSSWDSSYNEQFF.

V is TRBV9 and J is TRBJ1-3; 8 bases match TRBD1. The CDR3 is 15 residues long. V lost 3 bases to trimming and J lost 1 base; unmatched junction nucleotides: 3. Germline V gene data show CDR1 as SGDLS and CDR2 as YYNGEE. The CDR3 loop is CASSGQGTSGNTIYF. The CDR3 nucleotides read TGTGCCAGCAGCGGACAGGGGACTTCTGGAAACACCATATATTTT.